This note documents a single T cell receptor (beta chain) sequence. Noted treatment: about 20 received Ad26.COV2.S at low or high dose, single or two shots; roughly 5 received placebo; per-sample allocation not given. Vaccine and placebo recipients were sampled on day 63 after the first injection. The vaccine antigen was prefusion-stabilized Wuhan SARS-CoV-2 spike. The data stem from a study of Ad26.COV2.S vaccination and SARS-CoV-2 variants. In the study overall: By the intramuscular route, Ad26.COV2.S was given once, or twice 56 days apart.

Trimming removed 4 bases from V and 8 bases from J, with 19 bases in between. This CDR3 has 15 amino acids. The germline gives CDR1 SGHNT, CDR2 YYREEE (reference sequence). Profiling relied on immunoSEQ multiplex PCR, and the TCRdb table lists in-frame clones only, not all of them. The table includes nearly 400,000 clones, about nine tenths detected once. The chain couples TRBV5-4 to TRBJ1-3; TRBD1 might be the D (5 bases). The sequence derives from a person between 18 and 65 years old who received the Ad26.COV2.S COVID-19 vaccine or a placebo. Here the sequenced sample was peripheral blood, taken in a trial of Ad26.COV2.S vaccine versus placebo. Here the CDR3 reads CASSTQTAPEDTIYF. The CDR3 DNA reads TGTGCCAGCAGCACTCAGACAGCCCCGGAGGACACCATATATTTT.